This T cell receptor beta chain appears in the sequencing data of a study of PD-1 blockade in mismatch repair-deficient tumors. Some clones are missing from TCRdb's copy, which holds only in-frame ones; the method was immunoSEQ multiplex PCR. The data contain more than 85,000 clones, over 65% of them seen just once; the ten biggest clones take up around 6.5%. PCR or immunohistochemistry showed mismatch repair deficiency in every enrolled patient. Between the trimmed V and J ends, which lost 2 bases and 8 bases, there was a span of 12 bases. Germline V gene lookup returns CDR1 MNHNS and CDR2 SASEGT. The CDR3 is 13 residues long. The sample holds a few counts of this clone.

The sequencing here drew on peripheral blood, taken 36 weeks after starting pembrolizumab. The source is an adult with mismatch repair-deficient cancer. This chain connects TRBV6-1 to TRBJ1-2, with D unresolved. CDR3 region: CASSEKLMGGYTF. Written as DNA, the CDR3 is TGTGCCAGCAGTGAAAAGCTTATGGGGGGCTACACCTTC.